This TCR beta chain emerged from a study of cytotoxic CD8 clonotypes in ibrutinib-treated CLL. Overall study context: Response specimens were obtained following a median treatment duration of about 12 months, with a range of 6 to 36.

The germline V gene has CDR1 MDHEN and CDR2 SYDVKM. The CDR3 is 15 amino acids. Losses at the gene ends were 6 bases for V and 1 base for J; bases not matched to a gene: 6. Study-wide findings and caveats: Sampling times (in sustained-remission versus progressing patients) were not the same. Public clonotypes, found uncommonly, either contracted or stayed stable on treatment. Clonality rose at ibrutinib response, held steady in sustained remission, and fell toward baseline at progression.

In regard to this clone: Its antigen is not known.

Profiling relied on immunoSEQ multiplex PCR, and the TCRdb table lists in-frame clones only, not all of them. The table has roughly 51,000 clones, 45% to 55% seen once; the top ten hold over 25%. The sequences come from PBMCs, collected after 12 months of ibrutinib treatment. This sequence originates from a human donor with chronic lymphocytic leukemia. The rearrangement uses TRBV28 and TRBJ2-3, with 8 bases aligning to TRBD1. CDR3 nucleotide sequence: TGTGCCAGCAGACCTCAGGGGGCGGGCACAGATACGCAGTATTTT. Translation gives CASRPQGAGTDTQYF.